The clone carrying this T cell receptor beta chain was picked up many times. Its antigen is unknown. This CDR3 is 16 amino acids long. The germline V gene has CDR1 LNHDA and CDR2 SQIVND (reference sequence). Trimming cost V 8 bases and J 3 bases; bases outside gene matches: 10. This related bone marrow graft donor gave peripheral blood on the day of marrow donation. Sequencing was performed with immunoSEQ multiplex PCR; in TCRdb, only in-frame clones are kept and a portion is missing. The profile covers about 38,000 clones, none occurring a single time. This sample was taken from a study of T cells after posttransplantation cyclophosphamide. Study-wide results and caveats: Tissue-infiltrating T cells from skin or gut overlapped little with blood T cells.

This receptor was identified in a man aged 30-40 years in good health and a related stem cell transplant donor. The chain links TRBV19 to TRBJ2-7; TRBD2 matches 13 bases. The specimen sequenced was PBMCs. The CDR3: CASSGLAGDRGYEQYF. CDR3 DNA sequence: TGTGCCAGTTCCGGACTAGCGGGGGACCGGGGCTACGAGCAGTACTTC.